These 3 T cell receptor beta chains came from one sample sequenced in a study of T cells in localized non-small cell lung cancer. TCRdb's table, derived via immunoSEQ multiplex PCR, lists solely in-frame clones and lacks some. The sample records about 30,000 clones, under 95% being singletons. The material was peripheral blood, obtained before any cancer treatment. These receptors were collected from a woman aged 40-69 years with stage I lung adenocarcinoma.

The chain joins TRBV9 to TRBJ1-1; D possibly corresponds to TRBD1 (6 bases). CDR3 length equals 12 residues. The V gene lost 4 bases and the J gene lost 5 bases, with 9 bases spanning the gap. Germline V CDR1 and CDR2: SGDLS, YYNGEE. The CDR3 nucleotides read TGTGCCAGCAGCCTAGGACAGACTGAAGCTTTCTTT. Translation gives CASSLGQTEAFF.

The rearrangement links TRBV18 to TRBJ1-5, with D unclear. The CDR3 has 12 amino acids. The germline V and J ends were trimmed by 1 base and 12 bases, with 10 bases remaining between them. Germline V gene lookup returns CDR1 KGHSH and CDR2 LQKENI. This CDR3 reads CASSPRGQVQHF. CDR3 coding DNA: TGTGCCAGCTCACCACGCGGTCAGGTCCAGCATTTT.

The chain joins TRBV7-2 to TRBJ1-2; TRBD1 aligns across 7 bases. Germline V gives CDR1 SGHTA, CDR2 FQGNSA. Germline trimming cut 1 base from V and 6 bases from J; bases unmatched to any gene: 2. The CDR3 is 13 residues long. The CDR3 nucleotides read TGTGCCAGCAGCTTAGGCAGGGGGGATGGCTACACCTTC. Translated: CASSLGRGDGYTF.